Sequencing of this T cell receptor (beta chain) was carried out in a study of radiotherapy plus CTLA-4 blockade in lung cancer. General study points: Expansion of tumor-derived TCR clones was observed in blood after radiotherapy plus ipilimumab.

Sequenced by immunoSEQ multiplex PCR; TCRdb stores in-frame clones only, minus some. The sample consists of tens of thousands of clones, 77% of them appearing once. Regarding this clone: Its cognate antigen is unknown.

Germline assignment: CDR1 KGHSH and CDR2 LQKENI. The CDR3 covers 15 residues. V lost 1 base and J lost 3, with 11 bases in between. The starting material was peripheral blood, obtained from a patient treated with radiotherapy plus ipilimumab. The chain carries TRBV18 and TRBJ2-3, with D perhaps matching TRBD2 (6 bases). The TCR comes from a human donor with non-small cell lung cancer whose response to radiotherapy plus ipilimumab could not be evaluated. The CDR3 coding sequence is TGTGCCAGCTCACCACGGGCTGGAGGGACAGATACGCAGTATTTT. Amino acids: CASSPRAGGTDTQYF.